This T cell receptor beta chain was recorded in a study of Graves' ophthalmopathy and Graves' hyperthyroidism. Study conclusions and caveats: An approximately 84% specificity and roughly 90% sensitivity were achieved by a 13-signature model that separated ophthalmopathy from stable hyperthyroidism. Blood also harbored most expanded thyroid clonotypes above 0.001 frequency.

Patients were excluded if they had other autoimmune diseases or uncontrolled infections, and likewise if pregnancy or lactation applied. Amplification of the TCR beta CDR3 regions used RNA transcripts (as template). A first-round RT-PCR used HTBI primers, followed by a second-round multiplex PCR. TCRdb independently ran MiXCR on the multiplex PCR reads; one entry per CDR3 protein. This sample has about 740,000 distinct CDR3 sequences; 40% occur once, and the top ten carry 40% to 45%. Trimming stripped 5 bases from V and 4 bases from J, with 5 bases between. Germline assignment: CDR1 DFQATT and CDR2 SNEGSKA (reference sequence). This CDR3 region has 10 residues. This clonotype was observed many times. The antigen is unknown.

This chain uses TRBV20-1 with TRBJ1-2; D gene ambiguous. This TCR was recovered from an adult man with Graves' ophthalmopathy. Sequencing used peripheral blood. CDR3 in DNA: TGCAGTGCTGCCATCTATGGCTACACCTTC. Residues: CSAAIYGYTF.